A single sample is the source of the 22 T cell receptor beta chains below, sequenced in a study of blood T cell repertoires in COVID-19. Sequencing was performed with immunoSEQ multiplex PCR; in TCRdb, only in-frame clones are kept and a portion is missing. The sample has roughly 20,000 clones, around 82% seen once; the top ten hold 13%. Material for sequencing was peripheral blood. The receptors derive from a man aged 55 to 70 with active COVID-19.

This chain links TRBV9 with TRBJ2-2; 9 nucleotides match TRBD1. The germline CDR1 and CDR2 sequences are SGDLS and YYNGEE. The CDR3 runs 14 residues. V lost 4 bases, J lost 4 bases, and 2 bases stayed unmatched. CDR3 region: CASSIQGATGELFF. The DNA for the CDR3 is TGTGCCAGCAGCATACAGGGGGCCACCGGGGAGCTGTTTTTT.

The genes are TRBV19 and TRBJ2-2; perhaps TRBD2 as D (5 bases). The CDR3 is 20 residues long. V was cut by 3 bases and J by 0 bases, with 23 bases left in between. CDR1 is LNHDA, CDR2 SQIVND, per germline (reference sequence). The CDR3 DNA reads as TGTGCCAGTAGTATTTACCGGGCGGGTTTTGGAACCCCGAACACCGGGGAGCTGTTTTTT. Protein sequence: CASSIYRAGFGTPNTGELFF.

This chain joins TRBV3-1 (or the pseudogene TRBV3-2) and TRBJ2-5; 10 positions agree with TRBD2. The V gene's germline CDR1 is LGHDT and CDR2 YNNKEL (reference sequence). V gave up 4 bases and J gave up 5 bases; unmatched junction bases: 13. The CDR3 loop spans 17 amino acids. CDR3: CASSPGTSATFRETQYF. CDR3 bases: TGTGCCAGCAGCCCAGGGACTAGCGCGACCTTTAGGGAGACCCAGTACTTC.

J is TRBJ1-5 and V is TRBV3-1 (or the pseudogene TRBV3-2); D is unresolved. The CDR3 spans 17 residues. Germline CDR1 reads LGHDT; CDR2 reads YNNKEL (reference sequence). V was pared by 0 bases and J by 0 bases, with 12 bases between. CDR3 nucleotides: TGTGCCAGCAGCCAAGACCGAGGGCTCTATAGCAATCAGCCCCAGCATTTT. It translates to CASSQDRGLYSNQPQHF.

The chain employs TRBV7-2 and TRBJ2-7; no clear D. The CDR3 spans 15 residues. V was shortened by 1 base and J by 3 bases, with 13 bases between the two germline ends. The germline CDR1 and CDR2 sequences are SGHTA and FQGNSA. CDR3: CASSLGSGGSYEQYF. The CDR3 DNA reads TGTGCCAGCAGCTTAGGGTCTGGCGGAAGCTACGAGCAGTACTTC.

The J gene is TRBJ1-1, the V gene TRBV5-1, with D unresolved. This CDR3 spans 14 amino acids. The germline CDR1 and CDR2 sequences are SGHRS and YFSETQ. Trimming left V 1 base short and J 1 base short, with 8 bases between. CDR3 amino acids: CASSLSFGNTEAFF. The CDR3, as DNA: TGCGCCAGCAGCTTGTCGTTCGGGAACACTGAAGCTTTCTTT.

In its sample, this clone ranks as large. Other DNA sequences in the same sample also yield this CDR3. The rearrangement uses TRBV9 and TRBJ2-2; 7 positions agree with TRBD1. The CDR3 is 15 amino acids. Per germline, CDR1 SGDLS and CDR2 YYNGEE. The V gene end was trimmed by 5 bases and the J gene end by 1 base; junction bases not matched to a gene: 5. CDR3 region: CASSGTDLNTGELFF. CDR3 in DNA: TGTGCCAGCAGTGGGACAGACTTGAACACCGGGGAGCTGTTTTTT.

The chain joins TRBV7-8 to TRBJ2-7; the match to TRBD1 covers 11 bases. This CDR3 is 15 amino acids long. Per germline, CDR1 SGHVS and CDR2 FQNEAQ. V lost 0 bases, J lost 4 bases, and 2 bases stayed unmatched. The CDR3 sequence: CASSLAGQGDYEQYF. The CDR3 DNA follows: TGTGCCAGCAGCTTAGCGGGACAGGGGGATTACGAGCAGTACTTC.

This chain connects TRBV30 to TRBJ2-2, with D maybe TRBD2 (5 bases). The CDR3 loop spans 17 amino acids. The V gene's germline CDR1 is GTSNPN and CDR2 SVGIG (reference sequence). Trimming removed 5 bases at V and 0 bases at J, with 19 bases between. As DNA, the CDR3 is TGTGCCTGGGAGAGAAGAGCGGAAGACGCGAACACCGGGGAGCTGTTTTTT. Translating gives CAWERRAEDANTGELFF.

The chain couples TRBV6-5 to TRBJ2-1; D gene ambiguous. CDR1 MNHEY and CDR2 SVGAGI come from the germline V gene. Between the trimmed V and J ends, which lost 5 bases and 4 bases, there was a span of 9 bases. The CDR3 is 13 amino acids. DNA for the CDR3: TGTGCCAGCAGTACGGTAGTTTACAATGAGCAGTTCTTC. Translated, it gives CASSTVVYNEQFF.

This sequence joins TRBV5-1 and TRBJ2-3; 10 nucleotides line up with TRBD1. CDR3 size: 15 residues. V lost 3 bases and J lost 2; bases outside the gene matches: 3. Looked up from germline, CDR1 is SGHRS and CDR2 is YFSETQ. The CDR3 is CASSYGTGVTDTQYF. In DNA form, the CDR3 reads TGCGCCAGCAGCTATGGGACAGGGGTCACAGATACGCAGTATTTT.

This clone was observed a handful of times. The rearrangement joins TRBV19 to TRBJ2-5, with a tentative D call TRBD1 (6 bases). Between the trimmed V and J ends, which lost 5 bases and 3 bases, there was a span of 19 bases. The V gene's germline CDR1 is LNHDA and CDR2 SQIVND (reference sequence). CDR3 length: 16 residues. CDR3 in amino acids: CASSLYYLAGEETQYF. Written as DNA, the CDR3 is TGTGCCAGTAGTCTCTATTATCTGGCAGGGGAAGAGACCCAGTACTTC.

J is TRBJ2-5 and V is TRBV9; D possibly corresponds to TRBD1 (5 bases). The CDR3 is made up of 16 amino acids. CDR1 and CDR2 from the germline V gene are SGDLS and YYNGEE. Trimming stripped 0 bases from V and 1 base from J, with 13 bases between. Written as DNA, the CDR3 is TGTGCCAGCAGCGTAGCTACCGCGCAGGGCCAAGAGACCCAGTACTTC. Its protein is CASSVATAQGQETQYF.

The chain employs TRBV15 and TRBJ2-7, with TRBD1 identical over 11 bases. Per the germline V gene, CDR1 is LNHNV and CDR2 is YYDKDF (reference sequence). After removal of 2 bases from V and 7 bases from J, the junction contained 13 bases not matched to a gene. This CDR3 contains 17 residues. CDR3 region: CATSRQTGTGGTGEQYF. CDR3 DNA sequence: TGTGCCACCAGCAGACAAACCGGGACAGGGGGGACAGGGGAGCAGTACTTC.

This chain connects TRBV6-6 to TRBJ2-1; tentative D call: TRBD2 (6 bases). Germline assignment: CDR1 MNHNY and CDR2 SVGAGI (reference sequence). Between the trimmed V and J ends, which lost 2 bases and 2 bases, there was a span of 10 bases. This CDR3 is built from 15 residues. In DNA form, the CDR3 reads TGTGCCAGCAGTTACGGAGGGCCCACCTACAATGAGCAGTTCTTC. Encoded protein: CASSYGGPTYNEQFF.

This chain links TRBV6-1 with TRBJ1-1; possible D gene TRBD1, 6 bases. Germline V CDR1 and CDR2: MNHNS, SASEGT. V gave up 1 base and J gave up 2 bases, with 8 bases separating them. This CDR3 has 14 amino acids. CDR3 DNA: TGTGCCAGCAGTGAAGTAGGGGGAAACACTGAAGCTTTCTTT. Its translation is CASSEVGGNTEAFF.

Within the sample, this clone is large. The CDR3 DNA is TGTGCCTGGACAGGACAGGGAATCTACGACGAGCAGTACTTC. This gives the protein CAWTGQGIYDEQYF. The chain employs TRBV30 and TRBJ2-7; 8 nucleotides agree with TRBD1. With 4 bases clipped from V and 5 bases from J, the junction kept 10 bases outside the gene matches. CDR1 GTSNPN and CDR2 SVGIG come from the germline V gene (reference sequence). The CDR3 is 14 amino acids.

With respect to this clone: The limits of the CDR3 on the DNA are not certain, so only TCRdb's listed CDR3 is given. The rearrangement uses TRBV27 and TRBJ2-1; the tabulated D call, TRBD2, remains unverified against the DNA. The CDR3 is 14 amino acids in total, end residues counted. CDR1 is MNHEY, CDR2 SMNVEV, per germline (reference sequence). This CDR3 reads CASSFFLENNEQFF.

The gene calls are TRBV11-2 and TRBJ2-1, with 10 positions matching TRBD2. Germline lookup yields CDR1 SGHAT and CDR2 FQNNGV. Unmatched junction bases numbered 7, after V lost 4 bases and J lost 7 bases. CDR3 length: 15 amino acids. The CDR3 protein is CASSSGLAAGNEQFF. The CDR3 DNA is TGTGCCAGCAGCTCCGGACTAGCGGCGGGGAATGAGCAGTTCTTC. Looking up the rest from reference TRBV11-2 and TRBJ2-1 gives the full variable domain: EAGVAQSPRYKIIEKRQSVAFWCNPISGHATLYWYQQILGQGPKLLIQFQNNGVVDDSQLPKDRFSAERLKGVDSTLKIQPAKLEDSAVYLCASSSGLAAGNEQFFGPGTRLTVL.

V and J are TRBV7-9 and TRBJ2-7; D remains ambiguous. V was pared by 1 base and J by 5 bases, with 9 bases between. The CDR3 totals 13 residues. Germline CDR1 SEHNR, CDR2 FQNEAQ (reference sequence). In DNA form, the CDR3 reads TGTGCCAGCAGCTTAGTCGGCAGGCACGAGCAGTACTTC. It codes for CASSLVGRHEQYF.

This clone was found once. The rearrangement joins TRBV6-5 to TRBJ1-3, with 7 bases identical to TRBD1. CDR3 length equals 13 residues. V shed 6 bases and J 6 bases; nucleotides not matched to a gene: 5. From germline, CDR1 is MNHEY and CDR2 SVGAGI. The CDR3 DNA reads as TGTGCCAGCAGGCCCGGGACAGTAAACACCATATATTTT. It specifies CASRPGTVNTIYF.

This chain links TRBV24-1 with TRBJ2-7; 8 positions match TRBD2. CDR1 and CDR2 from the germline V gene are KGHDR and SFDVKD. This CDR3 contains 14 residues. The ends lost 7 bases at V and 0 bases at J; junction bases unmatched: 4. The CDR3 reads CATRLSGVSYEQYF. The CDR3 DNA sequence: TGTGCCACCAGACTTAGCGGGGTCTCCTACGAGCAGTACTTC.